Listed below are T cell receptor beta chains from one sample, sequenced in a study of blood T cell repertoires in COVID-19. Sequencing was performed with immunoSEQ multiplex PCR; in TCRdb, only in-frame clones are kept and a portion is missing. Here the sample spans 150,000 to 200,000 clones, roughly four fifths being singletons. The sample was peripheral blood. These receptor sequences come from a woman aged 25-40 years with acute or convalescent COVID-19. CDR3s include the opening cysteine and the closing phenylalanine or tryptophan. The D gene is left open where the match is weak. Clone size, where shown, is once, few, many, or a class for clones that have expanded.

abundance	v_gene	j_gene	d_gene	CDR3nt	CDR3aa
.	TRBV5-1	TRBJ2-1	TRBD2	TGCGCCAGCTCCATTCGGGGGGGAGGGCTTAATGAGCAGTTCTTC	CASSIRGGGLNEQFF
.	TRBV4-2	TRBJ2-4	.	TGTGCCAGCAGCAATGGAGGCGGTTTAGCCAAAAACATTCAGTACTTC	CASSNGGGLAKNIQYF
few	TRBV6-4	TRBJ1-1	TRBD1	TGTGCCAGCAGTGTAGACAGGGGGGCTGAAGCTTTCTTT	CASSVDRGAEAFF
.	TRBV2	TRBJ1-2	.	TGTGCCAGCAGGGGGGCTGGACTCATCTATGGCTACACCTTC	CASRGAGLIYGYTF
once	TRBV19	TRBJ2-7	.	TGTGCCAGTAGTAGAAGACAGTCCCGCGGCGAGCAGTACTTC	CASSRRQSRGEQYF
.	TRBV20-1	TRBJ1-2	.	TGCAGTGCTAGATATAACTATGGCTACACCTTC	CSARYNYGYTF
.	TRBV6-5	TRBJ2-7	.	TGTGCCAGCAGTCCGCAGGGCGGGAACTACGAGCAGTACTTC	CASSPQGGNYEQYF
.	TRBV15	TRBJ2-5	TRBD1	TGTGCCACCAGCAGAGAAACAGGGGCCTGGACAGAGACCCAGTACTTC	CATSRETGAWTETQYF
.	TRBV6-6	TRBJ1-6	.	TGTGCTACAAAGGCGGGGAATTCACCCCTCCACTTT	CATKAGNSPLHF
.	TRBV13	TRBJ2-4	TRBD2	TGTGCCAGCAGCTTAGTTTTGACTAGCGGGGAAAAAAACATTCAGTACTTC	CASSLVLTSGEKNIQYF
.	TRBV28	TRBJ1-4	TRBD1	TGTGCCAGCAGTTTTTCGGACAGGGATGAAAAACTGTTTTTT	CASSFSDRDEKLFF
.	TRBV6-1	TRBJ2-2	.	TGTGCCAGCTTGCGACCCGGGACAATAGCCGGGGAGCTGTTTTTT	CASLRPGTIAGELFF
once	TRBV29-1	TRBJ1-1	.	TGCAGCGTCCAGGGGACCGGTGAAGCTTTCTTT	CSVQGTGEAFF
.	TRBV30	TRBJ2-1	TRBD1	TGTGCCTGGAGTAGGCCCCCCAGGGGGGAGCAGTTCTTC	CAWSRPPRGEQFF
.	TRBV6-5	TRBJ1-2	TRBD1	TGTGCCAGCAACCCGGGACAGGCCTATGGCTACACCTTC	CASNPGQAYGYTF
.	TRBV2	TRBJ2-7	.	TGTGCCAGCAGTGAGGGAGGTACCTATGAGCAGTACTTC	CASSEGGTYEQYF
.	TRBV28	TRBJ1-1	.	TGTGCCACCCGCCCGGGGGGCGAAAACACTGAAGCTTTCTTT	CATRPGGENTEAFF
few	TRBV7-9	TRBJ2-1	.	TGTGCCAGCACCCTAACAGGGTGGGGTGAGCAGTTCTTC	CASTLTGWGEQFF
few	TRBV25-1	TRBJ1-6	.	TGTGCCAGCAGTGAACCCCCTCGTAGCCTTAATTCACCCCTCCACTTT	CASSEPPRSLNSPLHF
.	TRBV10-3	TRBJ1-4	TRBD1	TGTGCCATCAGTGAGGTCGGACAGGGTGCGGGAAAACTGTTTTTT	CAISEVGQGAGKLFF
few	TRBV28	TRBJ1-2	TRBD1	TGTGCCAGCAGTTCGGGACAGCCCTATGGCTACACCTTC	CASSSGQPYGYTF
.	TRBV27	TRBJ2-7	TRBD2	TGTGCCAGCAGCCCGACTAGCGGAACTACCTACGAGCAGTACTTC	CASSPTSGTTYEQYF